This TCR beta chain was identified in a study of PD-1 blockade in classical Hodgkin lymphoma. Overall study findings and caveats: Diversity similar to that of newly diagnosed patients was seen at baseline in complete responders. CD4+ TCR diversity rose significantly by C4D1, and CD8+ TCR diversity did not.

Germline CDR1 and CDR2: SGHTA and FQGTGA. The CDR3 runs 14 residues. V was shortened by 8 bases and J by 2 bases, with 13 bases between the two germline ends. Each of the patients experienced relapse following autologous stem cell transplantation, and their brentuximab vedotin exposure differed. Progressive disease, partial response or complete response was each patient's best response. Concerning this clone itself: Antigen specificity is unknown.

The repertoire was sequenced with immunoSEQ multiplex PCR; TCRdb's copy has only in-frame clones and lacks some. The sample has roughly 92,000 clones, roughly 90% seen once. The rearrangement uses TRBV7-3 and TRBJ1-5; D is uncertain. Sequences were derived from peripheral blood mononuclear cells (PBMCs), sampled at baseline. This receptor was taken from a human donor with classical Hodgkin lymphoma. The CDR3 here is CASLLGPRNQPQHF. As DNA, the CDR3 is TGTGCCAGCCTCCTCGGCCCCCGCAATCAGCCCCAGCATTTT. Based on the CDR3 plus reference TRBV7-3 and TRBJ1-5, the full variable domain is GAGVSQTPSNKVTEKGKYVELRCDPISGHTALYWYRQSLGQGPEFLIYFQGTGAADDSGLPNDRFFAVRPEGSVSTLKIQRTERGDSAVYLCASLLGPRNQPQHFGDGTRLSIL.